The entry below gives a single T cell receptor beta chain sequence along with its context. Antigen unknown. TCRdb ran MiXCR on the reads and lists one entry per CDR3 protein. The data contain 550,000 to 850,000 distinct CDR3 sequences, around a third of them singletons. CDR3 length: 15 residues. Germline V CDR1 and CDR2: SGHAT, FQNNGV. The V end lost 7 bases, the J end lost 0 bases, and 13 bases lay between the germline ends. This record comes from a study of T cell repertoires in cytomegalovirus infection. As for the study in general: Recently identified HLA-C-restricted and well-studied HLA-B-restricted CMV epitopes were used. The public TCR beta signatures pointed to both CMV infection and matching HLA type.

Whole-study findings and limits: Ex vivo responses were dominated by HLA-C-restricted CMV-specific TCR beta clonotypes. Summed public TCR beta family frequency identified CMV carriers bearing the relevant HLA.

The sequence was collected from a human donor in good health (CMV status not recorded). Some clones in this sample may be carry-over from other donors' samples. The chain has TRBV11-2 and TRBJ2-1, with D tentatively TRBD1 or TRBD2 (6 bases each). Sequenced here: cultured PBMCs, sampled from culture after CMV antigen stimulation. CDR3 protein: CASKGGRSSYNEQFF. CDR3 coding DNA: TGTGCCAGCAAAGGGGGGAGGAGCTCCTACAATGAGCAGTTCTTC.